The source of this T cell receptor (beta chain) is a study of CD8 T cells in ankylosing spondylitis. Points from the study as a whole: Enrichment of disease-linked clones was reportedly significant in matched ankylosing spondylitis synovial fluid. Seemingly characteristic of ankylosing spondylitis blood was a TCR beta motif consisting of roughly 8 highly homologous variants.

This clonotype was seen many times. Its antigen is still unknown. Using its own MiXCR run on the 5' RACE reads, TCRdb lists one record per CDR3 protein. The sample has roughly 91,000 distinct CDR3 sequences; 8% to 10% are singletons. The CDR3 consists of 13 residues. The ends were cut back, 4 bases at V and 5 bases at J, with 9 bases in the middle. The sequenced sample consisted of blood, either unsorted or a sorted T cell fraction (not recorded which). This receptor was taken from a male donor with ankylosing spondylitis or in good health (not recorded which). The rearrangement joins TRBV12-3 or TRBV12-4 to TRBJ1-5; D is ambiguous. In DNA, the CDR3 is TGTGCCAGCAGTTCCGGGCGTTATCAGCCCCAGCATTTT. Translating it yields CASSSGRYQPQHF.